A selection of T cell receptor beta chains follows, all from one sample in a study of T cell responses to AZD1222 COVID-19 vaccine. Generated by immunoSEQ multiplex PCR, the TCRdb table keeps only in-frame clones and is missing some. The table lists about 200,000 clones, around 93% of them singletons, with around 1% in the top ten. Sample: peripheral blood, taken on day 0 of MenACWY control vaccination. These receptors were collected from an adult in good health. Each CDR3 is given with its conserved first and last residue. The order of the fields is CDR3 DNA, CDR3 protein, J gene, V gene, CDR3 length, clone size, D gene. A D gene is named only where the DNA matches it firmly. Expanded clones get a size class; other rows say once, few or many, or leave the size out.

CDR3 DNA: TGCGCCAGCAGCTTGGCCCCCCGGATGACGGGAGGCAACTACGAGCAGTACTTC
CDR3 protein: CASSLAPRMTGGNYEQYF
J gene: TRBJ2-7
V gene: TRBV5-1
CDR3 length: 18
clone size: few
D gene: TRBD2

CDR3 DNA: TGTGCCAGCTCAACTTCCTACAATGAGCAGTTCTTC
CDR3 protein: CASSTSYNEQFF
J gene: TRBJ2-1
V gene: TRBV3-1/TRBV3-2
CDR3 length: 12
clone size: .
D gene: .

CDR3 DNA: TGCGCCAGCAGCCTCAGTGGGGACGTGCAGTACTTC
CDR3 protein: CASSLSGDVQYF
J gene: TRBJ2-7
V gene: TRBV5-1
CDR3 length: 12
clone size: .
D gene: .

CDR3 DNA: TGTGCCAGCAGCTCAGGACTAGCGGGGGTGGGAGAGCAGTACTTC
CDR3 protein: CASSSGLAGVGEQYF
J gene: TRBJ2-7
V gene: TRBV7-2
CDR3 length: 15
clone size: once
D gene: TRBD2

CDR3 DNA: TGTGCCAGCAGCTTATCGGGCAGGAACCACAATGAGCAGTTCTTC
CDR3 protein: CASSLSGRNHNEQFF
J gene: TRBJ2-1
V gene: TRBV11-2
CDR3 length: 15
clone size: .
D gene: .

CDR3 DNA: TGTGCCAGCAGCCGATCTTTGGGGACAGGGTTCGGAAACACCATATATTTT
CDR3 protein: CASSRSLGTGFGNTIYF
J gene: TRBJ1-3
V gene: TRBV3-1/TRBV3-2
CDR3 length: 17
clone size: .
D gene: TRBD1

CDR3 DNA: TGTGCCAGTAGTATAGGCGGAACCTACGAGCAGTACTTC
CDR3 protein: CASSIGGTYEQYF
J gene: TRBJ2-7
V gene: TRBV19
CDR3 length: 13
clone size: once
D gene: .

CDR3 DNA: TGTGCCAGCAGTGAAGGGGGCAGGCAGGGAGAGCAGTACTTC
CDR3 protein: CASSEGGRQGEQYF
J gene: TRBJ2-7
V gene: TRBV6-1
CDR3 length: 14
clone size: .
D gene: .

CDR3 DNA: TGCGCCAGCAGCTCAACAACTATCAGGGGTAGCACAGATACGCAGTATTTT
CDR3 protein: CASSSTTIRGSTDTQYF
J gene: TRBJ2-3
V gene: TRBV5-1
CDR3 length: 17
clone size: .
D gene: .

CDR3 DNA: TGTGCCAGCAGCTCCTTGCTGGGGACGCAGACTAACTATGGCTACACCTTC
CDR3 protein: CASSSLLGTQTNYGYTF
J gene: TRBJ1-2
V gene: TRBV7-2
CDR3 length: 17
clone size: .
D gene: .

CDR3 DNA: TGTGCCAGCACTACCGGACGGGGGGAAGGCTACACCTTC
CDR3 protein: CASTTGRGEGYTF
J gene: TRBJ1-2
V gene: TRBV12-3/TRBV12-4
CDR3 length: 13
clone size: .
D gene: .

CDR3 DNA: TGTGCCAGCAGAGTCACAGGGGGAGACACCCAGTACTTC
CDR3 protein: CASRVTGGDTQYF
J gene: TRBJ2-5
V gene: TRBV5-6
CDR3 length: 13
clone size: .
D gene: TRBD1

CDR3 DNA: TGTGCCTGCACTAGCGGGGGGAGGGCAGATACGCAGTATTTT
CDR3 protein: CACTSGGRADTQYF
J gene: TRBJ2-3
V gene: TRBV30
CDR3 length: 14
clone size: .
D gene: TRBD2

CDR3 DNA: TGTGCCAGCAGTTTAACGGGGCGCAGGCCCGAAAAACTGTTTTTT
CDR3 protein: CASSLTGRRPEKLFF
J gene: TRBJ1-4
V gene: TRBV27
CDR3 length: 15
clone size: .
D gene: .

CDR3 DNA: TGTGCCAGCTCACGAACCCGGGACAGGGGGACAGATACGCAGTATTTT
CDR3 protein: CASSRTRDRGTDTQYF
J gene: TRBJ2-3
V gene: TRBV18
CDR3 length: 16
clone size: .
D gene: TRBD1

CDR3 DNA: TGTGCCAGCAGTTCCCACGGGACAGGGAGGTACGAGCAGTACTTC
CDR3 protein: CASSSHGTGRYEQYF
J gene: TRBJ2-7
V gene: TRBV6-2/TRBV6-3
CDR3 length: 15
clone size: .
D gene: TRBD1

CDR3 DNA: TGCAGTGCTAGTGGGGCTCGCCAAGAGACCCAGTACTTC
CDR3 protein: CSASGARQETQYF
J gene: TRBJ2-5
V gene: TRBV20-1
CDR3 length: 13
clone size: .
D gene: .

CDR3 DNA: TGTGCCAGCAGTTATACGGTGAACACTGAAGCTTTCTTT
CDR3 protein: CASSYTVNTEAFF
J gene: TRBJ1-1
V gene: TRBV6-5
CDR3 length: 13
clone size: .
D gene: .

CDR3 DNA: TGCGCCAGCAGCCAAGACCCTGGACAGGGATACTCACCCCTCCACTTT
CDR3 protein: CASSQDPGQGYSPLHF
J gene: TRBJ1-6
V gene: TRBV4-3
CDR3 length: 16
clone size: .
D gene: TRBD1

CDR3 DNA: TGTGCCAGCAGCCAAGTCATTGGGACAGGGAGTTCAGAGACCCAGTACTTC
CDR3 protein: CASSQVIGTGSSETQYF
J gene: TRBJ2-5
V gene: TRBV3-1/TRBV3-2
CDR3 length: 17
clone size: .
D gene: TRBD1

CDR3 DNA: TGTGCCAGCAGCTTGGATTGGTCGGGCTCCTACGAGCAGTACTTC
CDR3 protein: CASSLDWSGSYEQYF
J gene: TRBJ2-7
V gene: TRBV5-4
CDR3 length: 15
clone size: once
D gene: .

CDR3 DNA: TGCGCCAGCAGTGAGTCGGTGGCAAGGGACATTCAGTACTTC
CDR3 protein: CASSESVARDIQYF
J gene: TRBJ2-4
V gene: TRBV10-1
CDR3 length: 14
clone size: .
D gene: .

CDR3 DNA: TGCGCCAGCAGCCGTCCCGGGACAGGGGGCGCGCCCGGGGAGCTGTTTTTT
CDR3 protein: CASSRPGTGGAPGELFF
J gene: TRBJ2-2
V gene: TRBV5-1
CDR3 length: 17
clone size: .
D gene: TRBD1

CDR3 DNA: TGCGCCAGCAGCCAAGAAGTGTGGCAGGGCGGCTATGGCTACACCTTC
CDR3 protein: CASSQEVWQGGYGYTF
J gene: TRBJ1-2
V gene: TRBV4-1
CDR3 length: 16
clone size: .
D gene: .

CDR3 DNA: TGTGCCTGGAGTGTAAGTGGAAACACCATATATTTT
CDR3 protein: CAWSVSGNTIYF
J gene: TRBJ1-3
V gene: TRBV30
CDR3 length: 12
clone size: few
D gene: .

CDR3 DNA: TGCGCCAGCAGCAATGAGGCTAAGGGGGAGAGCGGTCAGCCCCAGCATTTT
CDR3 protein: CASSNEAKGESGQPQHF
J gene: TRBJ1-5
V gene: TRBV5-1
CDR3 length: 17
clone size: .
D gene: .

CDR3 DNA: TGTGCCACCAGCTCTAGATGGGGCCGGCGCTCCTATAATTCACCCCTCCACTTT
CDR3 protein: CATSSRWGRRSYNSPLHF
J gene: TRBJ1-6
V gene: TRBV15
CDR3 length: 18
clone size: .
D gene: .

CDR3 DNA: TGTGCCAGCAGACAGGGCGGCAATCAGCCCCAGCATTTT
CDR3 protein: CASRQGGNQPQHF
J gene: TRBJ1-5
V gene: TRBV27
CDR3 length: 13
clone size: .
D gene: .

CDR3 DNA: TGTGCCAGCAGCTTCTGGACAGAGTATAATTCACCCCTCCACTTT
CDR3 protein: CASSFWTEYNSPLHF
J gene: TRBJ1-6
V gene: TRBV7-2
CDR3 length: 15
clone size: .
D gene: .

CDR3 DNA: TGTGCCAGCATGAGCCGGGGTGAAACTAATGAAAAACTGTTTTTT
CDR3 protein: CASMSRGETNEKLFF
J gene: TRBJ1-4
V gene: TRBV6-5
CDR3 length: 15
clone size: .
D gene: .

CDR3 DNA: TGCGCCAGCAGCCTGACAGGGCCAGGAGAGACCCAGTACTTC
CDR3 protein: CASSLTGPGETQYF
J gene: TRBJ2-5
V gene: TRBV5-1
CDR3 length: 14
clone size: .
D gene: TRBD1

CDR3 DNA: TGTGCCTGGAGTGCCGGACTAGCGGGGGGCACAGATACGCAGTATTTT
CDR3 protein: CAWSAGLAGGTDTQYF
J gene: TRBJ2-3
V gene: TRBV30
CDR3 length: 16
clone size: .
D gene: TRBD2

CDR3 DNA: TGCGCCAGCAGCTCCACCGGGACAGGGGTCTACGAGCAGTACTTC
CDR3 protein: CASSSTGTGVYEQYF
J gene: TRBJ2-7
V gene: TRBV5-1
CDR3 length: 15
clone size: .
D gene: TRBD1

CDR3 DNA: TGTGCCAGCAGTGATCAACAGATACTCACCGTGACCCAGTACTTC
CDR3 protein: CASSDQQILTVTQYF
J gene: TRBJ2-5
V gene: TRBV6-1
CDR3 length: 15
clone size: .
D gene: .

CDR3 DNA: TGTGCCAGTAGTATTAGGTTGACACAGACGGGCTATGGCTACACCTTC
CDR3 protein: CASSIRLTQTGYGYTF
J gene: TRBJ1-2
V gene: TRBV19
CDR3 length: 16
clone size: .
D gene: .

CDR3 DNA: TGTGCCAGCAGTCCGAGGACTAGCGGGGGGACCGAGCAGTACTTC
CDR3 protein: CASSPRTSGGTEQYF
J gene: TRBJ2-7
V gene: TRBV6-2/TRBV6-3
CDR3 length: 15
clone size: .
D gene: TRBD2

CDR3 DNA: TGTGCCAGCAGTAGACCGACACTATCAGGCGACACTGAAGCTTTCTTT
CDR3 protein: CASSRPTLSGDTEAFF
J gene: TRBJ1-1
V gene: TRBV6-2/TRBV6-3
CDR3 length: 16
clone size: .
D gene: .

CDR3 DNA: TGTGCCAGTAGTATAGCCGCCAGGGTGAACACTGAAGCTTTCTTT
CDR3 protein: CASSIAARVNTEAFF
J gene: TRBJ1-1
V gene: TRBV19
CDR3 length: 15
clone size: .
D gene: .

CDR3 DNA: TGTGCCAGCAGTTTCGGGGGGGCTTCAGCCAAAAACATTCAGTACTTC
CDR3 protein: CASSFGGASAKNIQYF
J gene: TRBJ2-4
V gene: TRBV28
CDR3 length: 16
clone size: .
D gene: TRBD2

CDR3 DNA: TGTGCCAGCAGCTCCAAGGGGCGAGGGGCTGGGGCCAACGTCCTGACTTTC
CDR3 protein: CASSSKGRGAGANVLTF
J gene: TRBJ2-6
V gene: TRBV11-2
CDR3 length: 17
clone size: few
D gene: .

CDR3 DNA: TGTGCCAGCAGCTCGACAGGGGCCCTAAACCTGAACACCGGGGAGCTGTTTTTT
CDR3 protein: CASSSTGALNLNTGELFF
J gene: TRBJ2-2
V gene: TRBV7-6
CDR3 length: 18
clone size: .
D gene: TRBD1

CDR3 DNA: TGTGCCTGGAGCACGGGGACATTAGATCAGCCCCAGCATTTT
CDR3 protein: CAWSTGTLDQPQHF
J gene: TRBJ1-5
V gene: TRBV30
CDR3 length: 14
clone size: .
D gene: .

CDR3 DNA: TGTGCCAGCTCACCGCTTGATAGCTCTGGAAACACCATATATTTT
CDR3 protein: CASSPLDSSGNTIYF
J gene: TRBJ1-3
V gene: TRBV18
CDR3 length: 15
clone size: .
D gene: .

CDR3 DNA: TGTGCCAGCAGTAGGGGGGACGGACGGGGCACTGAAGCTTTCTTT
CDR3 protein: CASSRGDGRGTEAFF
J gene: TRBJ1-1
V gene: TRBV9
CDR3 length: 15
clone size: .
D gene: .

CDR3 DNA: TGTGCCAGCAGCTCCCAAGGCGGGGGGCACTACGAGCAGTACTTC
CDR3 protein: CASSSQGGGHYEQYF
J gene: TRBJ2-7
V gene: TRBV7-2
CDR3 length: 15
clone size: .
D gene: TRBD2